Following are 5 T cell receptor beta chains from one sample sequenced in a study of regulatory T cells in long-lasting Graves disease. Time point indicated: newly diagnosed GD, antithyroid drugs for less than 3 months. Researchers made the TCR library from RNA that was extracted from PBMCs. To make TCR beta libraries, researchers used iRepertoire HTBI primers and Arm-PCR of CDR3 regions. Each CDR3 protein gets one entry after TCRdb re-called the multiplex PCR reads with MiXCR. This sample has a few hundred thousand distinct CDR3 sequences, with about 16% found just once. This sample was shared with a second study, whose subject was T cells in Graves' hyperthyroidism and ophthalmopathy.

The sequenced sample was peripheral blood mononuclear cells (PBMCs), obtained at new diagnosis, from a patient treated with antithyroid drugs. The receptors here all came from a woman aged 18-29 years with Graves disease.

The table lists this clonotype with many counts. The chain's CDR3 is CASSQIAGGRTGELFF. The CDR3 DNA is TGTGCCAGCAGTCAGATAGCGGGGGGGCGAACCGGGGAGCTGTTTTTT. This chain uses TRBV6-1 with TRBJ2-2, with TRBD2 identical over 11 bases. After removal of 5 bases from V and 5 bases from J, the junction contained 7 bases not matched to a gene. The CDR3 totals 16 residues. Germline V lookup: CDR1 MNHNS, CDR2 SASEGT.

Turning to this clonotype: This may stem from a read error, because a much larger clone lies one nucleotide away. The conserved closing phenylalanine or tryptophan is absent in this CDR3, likely reflecting a read error. This rearrangement joins TRBV2 to TRBJ2-7; 7 bases line up with TRBD1. Germline lookup yields CDR1 SNHLY and CDR2 FYNNEI. Losses at the gene ends were 6 bases for V and 0 bases for J; bases not matched to a gene: 2. The CDR3 loop spans 13 amino acids. The CDR3 DNA follows: TGTGCCAGCAGGGGGGACAGCTCCTACGAGCAGTACCTC. Translated: CASRGDSSYEQYL.

This chain joins TRBV4-1 and TRBJ2-7; D is perhaps TRBD2 (6 bases). CDR3 length: 17 residues. CDR1 and CDR2 (germline): MGHRA, YSYEKL. V dropped 1 base and J dropped 3 bases, with 19 bases sitting between them. The CDR3 reads CASSQVFGTGTHYEQYF. For the CDR3, the DNA is TGCGCCAGCAGCCAAGTATTTGGTACCGGGACTCACTACGAGCAGTACTTC.

This clonotype occurred many times. This chain connects TRBV6-1 to TRBJ2-5, with 7 nucleotides matching TRBD1. J was trimmed by 4 bases and V by 3 bases; bases with no gene match: 8. The CDR3 covers 15 residues. CDR1 MNHNS and CDR2 SASEGT come from the germline V gene. The CDR3 DNA reads TGTGCCAGCAGTGACAGCAGGGGGAATGGAGAGACCCAGTACTTC. It is translated as CASSDSRGNGETQYF.

As regards this clonotype: A read error may be the cause here, since a much bigger clone is one base away. This chain links TRBV11-2 with TRBJ2-7; D may match TRBD1 or TRBD2 (5 bases each). Germline CDR1 reads SGHAT; CDR2 reads FQNNGV. Trimming pared 4 bases from V and 7 bases from J, leaving 14 bases between. This CDR3 region has 13 residues. CDR3 bases: TGTGCCAGCAGCTCGGGACCAATATTTGAGCAGTACTTC. It specifies CASSSGPIFEQYF.